These 24 T cell receptor beta chains were sequenced from one sample in a study of blood T cell repertoires in COVID-19. The method was immunoSEQ multiplex PCR; TCRdb's version includes in-frame clones alone and lacks a portion of them. In the table there are roughly 140,000 clones, over 80% of which are singletons. The sample taken for sequencing was peripheral blood. These receptors were taken from a woman between 45 and 60 years old with acute or convalescent COVID-19.

DNA for the CDR3: TGCGCCAGCAGTCCTATGATCTACAATGAGCAGTTCTTC. Amino acid sequence: CASSPMIYNEQFF. The rearrangement uses TRBV5-1 and TRBJ2-1, with no clear D. The CDR3 runs to 13 residues. The V end lost 5 bases, the J end lost 3 bases, and 9 bases lay between the germline ends. Per the germline V gene, CDR1 is SGHRS and CDR2 is YFSETQ.

This rearrangement joins TRBV28 to TRBJ1-2; no clear D gene. The germline V and J ends were trimmed by 5 bases and 5 bases, with 27 bases remaining between them. The germline CDR1 and CDR2 sequences are MDHEN and SYDVKM. The CDR3 is 18 amino acids. CDR3 sequence reads: CASSPPSGLRNAFYGYTF. CDR3 DNA: TGTGCCAGCAGTCCCCCTAGTGGACTTAGGAACGCGTTTTATGGCTACACCTTC.

V gene TRBV4-1 combines with J gene TRBJ1-2, with TRBD1 as a possible D gene (6 bases). In germline, CDR1 is MGHRA, CDR2 YSYEKL. This CDR3 is 16 amino acids long. Trimming left V 0 bases short and J 2 bases short, with 13 bases between. The CDR3 bases are TGCGCCAGCAGCCAAGACCCTGGGACACCAAACTATGGCTACACCTTC. Translation: CASSQDPGTPNYGYTF.

This clone was seen more than once but under ten times. V is TRBV5-1 and J is TRBJ2-1, with D perhaps matching TRBD1 (6 bases). This CDR3 contains 14 residues. V lost 4 bases and J lost 5, with 13 bases in between. Germline CDR1 reads SGHRS; CDR2 reads YFSETQ. The DNA of the CDR3 is TGCGCCAGCAGCGCGACCAGGACAGACAATGAGCAGTTCTTC. Translating gives CASSATRTDNEQFF.

The chain links TRBV19 to TRBJ2-1; 9 positions agree with TRBD2. This CDR3 spans 15 amino acids. Germline V gene sequence: CDR1 LNHDA, CDR2 SQIVND (reference sequence). The junction had 6 bases not matched to a gene; V was cut back by 7 bases and J by 2 bases. The CDR3 protein is CASNSGSETYNEQFF. The CDR3, as DNA: TGTGCCAGTAATAGCGGGAGTGAGACCTACAATGAGCAGTTCTTC.

The chain couples TRBV6-5 to TRBJ2-7; 7 nucleotides agree with TRBD1. The V gene's germline CDR1 is MNHEY and CDR2 SVGAGI. Trimming at V came to 7 bases and at J to 2 bases, leaving 8 bases not matched to a gene. The CDR3 is made up of 14 amino acids. The CDR3 nucleotides are TGTGCCAGCACCCGGGTGGGACAGACCTACGAGCAGTACTTC. Translating it yields CASTRVGQTYEQYF.

The chain is built from TRBV5-4 and TRBJ2-7, with D perhaps matching TRBD1 (5 bases). The CDR3 extends over 16 amino acids. Germline V gives CDR1 SGHNT, CDR2 YYREEE (reference sequence). The V end lost 0 bases, the J end lost 3 bases, and 16 bases lay between the germline ends. The DNA for the CDR3 is TGTGCCAGCAGCTTGGACGGCCCAGGGAACGTCTACGAGCAGTACTTC. As protein: CASSLDGPGNVYEQYF.

This clone is a singleton in its sample. This chain joins TRBV7-9 and TRBJ2-5; 7 nucleotides align to TRBD1. Germline assignment: CDR1 SEHNR and CDR2 FQNEAQ (reference sequence). The CDR3 runs to 13 residues. Trimming cost V 5 bases and J 4 bases; bases outside gene matches: 4. The chain's CDR3 is CASSKTGVETQYF. The DNA of the CDR3 is TGTGCCAGCAGCAAAACAGGGGTAGAGACCCAGTACTTC.

The V call is TRBV2, the J call TRBJ1-4, with 7 positions matching TRBD1. The ends lost 6 bases at V and 2 bases at J; junction bases unmatched: 3. CDR1 SNHLY and CDR2 FYNNEI come from the germline V gene. This CDR3 is 14 amino acids long. CDR3 coding DNA: TGTGCCAGCAGGGCACAGGGGACTAATGAAAAACTGTTTTTT. Its translation: CASRAQGTNEKLFF.

This rearrangement joins TRBV5-1 to TRBJ1-1, with unresolved D. Trimming pared 4 bases from V and 1 base from J, leaving 11 bases between. The CDR3 contains 14 residues. The germline gives CDR1 SGHRS, CDR2 YFSETQ. The CDR3 DNA reads as TGCGCCAGCAGCCTCGACGGAGGGAACACTGAAGCTTTCTTT. As protein: CASSLDGGNTEAFF.

The chain carries TRBV5-5 and TRBJ1-1; 8 nucleotides match TRBD1. In germline, CDR1 is SGHKS, CDR2 YYEKEE (reference sequence). Germline trimming cut 3 bases from V and 0 bases from J; bases unmatched to any gene: 4. This CDR3 region has 15 residues. DNA for the CDR3: TGTGCCAGCAGCTGGGACAGGCCCATGAACACTGAAGCTTTCTTT. Its translation: CASSWDRPMNTEAFF.

The V and J genes are TRBV7-8 and TRBJ2-5, with 7 bases lining up with TRBD2. CDR1 and CDR2 (germline): SGHVS, FQNEAQ. The CDR3 runs to 14 residues. V trimming: 5 bases; J trimming: 7 bases; junction bases outside the gene matches: 10. CDR3 nucleotides: TGTGCCAGCAGCCCCGCCCGGGGGGTGGGGACCCAGTACTTC. It is translated as CASSPARGVGTQYF.

The CDR3 DNA follows: TGTGCCACCAGCGCCCAGGGGGCGCGGCAAGAGACCCAGTACTTC. Translated, it gives CATSAQGARQETQYF. The chain recombines TRBV15 with TRBJ2-5; TRBD1 aligns across 8 bases. CDR1 is LNHNV and CDR2 is YYDKDF in the germline V gene (reference sequence). The CDR3 length is 15 residues. The V gene end was trimmed by 5 bases and the J gene end by 2 bases; junction bases not matched to a gene: 7.

V and J are TRBV6-1 and TRBJ2-3, with TRBD2 identical over 11 bases. Germline loops: CDR1 MNHNS, CDR2 SASEGT. The CDR3 sequence is 17 residues long. V shed 4 bases and J 6 bases; nucleotides not matched to a gene: 12. The CDR3, as DNA: TGTGCCAGCAGTGCCCTTCGGACTAGCGGGTATGGTGATACGCAGTATTTT. Translation: CASSALRTSGYGDTQYF.

This chain uses TRBV9 with TRBJ2-1; D possibly corresponds to TRBD2 (5 bases). Germline loops: CDR1 SGDLS, CDR2 YYNGEE. Between the trimmed V and J ends, which lost 7 bases and 6 bases, there was a span of 11 bases. The CDR3 is 12 amino acids. CDR3 DNA sequence: TGTGCCAGCGGGAGCGGCTTCAATGAGCAGTTCTTC. Translated: CASGSGFNEQFF.

The V and J genes are TRBV6-1 and TRBJ1-1; TRBD1 is a possible D gene (6 bases). The V gene's germline CDR1 is MNHNS and CDR2 SASEGT. CDR3 size: 13 residues. V was pared by 2 bases and J by 6 bases, with 10 bases between. This chain's CDR3 is CASSEKGVAEAFF. The CDR3 DNA is TGTGCCAGCAGTGAAAAGGGGGTGGCTGAAGCTTTCTTT.

V gene TRBV5-1 combines with J gene TRBJ1-3, with D possibly matching TRBD1 (5 bases). Looked up from germline, CDR1 is SGHRS and CDR2 is YFSETQ. Trimming took 7 bases from V and 8 from J, leaving 13 bases between them. CDR3 length: 12 residues. As DNA, the CDR3 is TGCGCCAGCCGGGGGGAGGCGGACACCATATATTTT. Protein: CASRGEADTIYF.

This clone appeared a single time. The chain couples TRBV19 to TRBJ2-1; 10 nucleotides agree with TRBD2. CDR1 is LNHDA and CDR2 is SQIVND in the germline V gene (reference sequence). With V trimmed by 2 bases and J by 1 base, 8 bases remained unmatched. This CDR3 is 18 amino acids long. The CDR3 loop is CASSIKASGSSSYNEQFF. The CDR3, as DNA: TGTGCCAGTAGTATAAAGGCTAGCGGGAGTAGTTCCTACAATGAGCAGTTCTTC.

The chain uses TRBV7-2 and TRBJ1-3; possibly TRBD1 for D (5 bases). The CDR3 sequence is 14 residues long. CDR1 is SGHTA and CDR2 is FQGNSA in the germline V gene. V was cut by 1 base and J by 1 base, with 5 bases left in between. CDR3 DNA: TGTGCCAGCAGCTTAGGACAGTCTGGAAACACCATATATTTT. Protein: CASSLGQSGNTIYF.

This chain joins TRBV29-1 and TRBJ1-3; D gene uncertain. The germline V gene encodes CDR1 SQVTM and CDR2 ANQGSEA. The CDR3 has 14 residues. Trimming cost V 4 bases and J 7 bases, with 17 bases left between them. CDR3 loop: CSVGMQAGGNTIYF. CDR3 DNA sequence: TGCAGCGTTGGTATGCAGGCCGGTGGGAACACCATATATTTT.

The chain carries TRBV5-1 and TRBJ2-4; D may be TRBD2 (7 bases). This CDR3 is built from 19 residues. Germline V gives CDR1 SGHRS, CDR2 YFSETQ. Trimming took off 4 bases at V and 0 bases at J, with 23 bases between the two ends. CDR3 in DNA: TGCGCCAGCAGCCCCCATAGGGGGGGGACTGACTTAGCCAAAAACATTCAGTACTTC. It encodes CASSPHRGGTDLAKNIQYF.

This chain uses TRBV7-3 with TRBJ2-3; the match to TRBD2 covers 10 bases. The germline gives CDR1 SGHTA, CDR2 FQGTGA. J gave up 3 bases and V 7 bases, and 7 bases lay outside the gene matches. The CDR3 sequence is 15 residues long. The CDR3 spells CASTEGLARTDTQYF. In DNA, the CDR3 is TGTGCCAGCACCGAGGGACTAGCGCGTACAGATACGCAGTATTTT.

The genes are TRBV18 and TRBJ2-3; TRBD1 might be the D (5 bases). The CDR3 length is 14 residues. Trimming took 1 base from V and 1 from J, leaving 6 bases between them. Germline CDR1 and CDR2: KGHSH and LQKENI. CDR3 loop: CASSPLQGTDTQYF. CDR3 DNA sequence: TGTGCCAGCTCACCACTACAGGGCACAGATACGCAGTATTTT.

The genes are TRBV11-2 and TRBJ2-1, with a tentative D call TRBD2 (6 bases). Germline CDR1 reads SGHAT; CDR2 reads FQNNGV. The CDR3 contains 14 residues. V gave up 1 base and J gave up 6 bases, with 10 bases separating them. CDR3 DNA: TGTGCCAGCAGCTTAGTTAGCGGAGGCAATGAGCAGTTCTTC. Protein product: CASSLVSGGNEQFF.